This is a list of T cell receptor beta chains from one sample in a study of T cells in Graves' hyperthyroidism and ophthalmopathy. TCRdb itself ran the multiplex PCR reads through MiXCR, one entry per CDR3 protein. The sample carries 650,000 to 700,000 distinct CDR3 sequences, approximately 15% recorded once. Sample: blood. These TCRs come from a man in his fifties or sixties with Graves' hyperthyroidism. The conserved cysteine and the conserved F or W are not part of the CDR3 here.

j_call	cdr3_length	v_call	cdr3_aa
TRBJ2-5	13	TRBV15	ATSSRTGPGETQY
TRBJ1-1	16	TRBV4-1	ASSQAVWDSTTNTEAF
TRBJ1-2	12	TRBV5-1	ASSLARGGNGYT
TRBJ1-3	12	TRBV6-1	ASSPPGTGNTIY
TRBJ2-2	11	TRBV3-1	ASSYRVGGELF
TRBJ2-5	9	TRBV2	ASQWTATQY
TRBJ1-5	11	TRBV28	ASSLGAPRPQH
TRBJ1-1	13	TRBV27	ASSQKQGANTEAF
TRBJ2-5	10	TRBV28	ASRQDRGVQY
TRBJ1-1	11	TRBV11-2	ASSLGPLTEAF
TRBJ1-1	13	TRBV7-8	ASSPLLGEGTEAF
TRBJ2-3	13	TRBV4-3	ASSQGGGVADTQY
TRBJ2-1	13	TRBV2	ASSGSGDYYNEQF
TRBJ2-1	11	TRBV13	ASSLQGDNEQF
TRBJ2-1	13	TRBV5-1	ASSFGQGVKGEQF
TRBJ2-7	12	TRBV3-1	ASRLSDFTGEQY
TRBJ2-5	13	TRBV6-2/TRBV6-3	ASSYSKEEQETQY
TRBJ1-2	11	TRBV28	ASSSEVYYGYT
TRBJ2-3	9	TRBV2	ASTGTPGQY
TRBJ2-5	14	TRBV5-1	ASSLAVAGVGETQY
TRBJ2-1	11	TRBV12-3/TRBV12-4	ASSFGGYNEQF
TRBJ2-7	11	TRBV9	ASSAGTSGEQY
TRBJ2-5	12	TRBV11-2	ASSPGTGGETQY
TRBJ1-5	13	TRBV11-2	ASSLDPGRAQPQH
TRBJ1-1	13	TRBV6-2/TRBV6-3	ASSYGTAGMTEAF
TRBJ2-5	12	TRBV13	ASSLERARETQY
TRBJ1-1	13	TRBV10-3	AISDPRNPNTEAF
TRBJ2-1	11	TRBV7-3	ATRDPGGNEQF
TRBJ1-2	10	TRBV28	ASTQTADGYT
TRBJ2-1	14	TRBV29-1	SVEGSETAAYNEQF
TRBJ1-1	18	TRBV30	AWSVLTGVLGERMNTEAF
TRBJ1-1	13	TRBV30	AWSLGASPVAEAF
TRBJ1-4	17	TRBV28	ASNSPLGHGSRIGEKLF
TRBJ1-6	11	TRBV9	ASSAAVESPLH
TRBJ1-1	12	TRBV7-3	ASSECGENTEAF
TRBJ2-5	13	TRBV6-2/TRBV6-3	ASSYRLAGQETQY
TRBJ2-3	14	TRBV11-3	ASSSQTSGSTDTQY
TRBJ1-1	13	TRBV6-5	ASSYYGRQNTEAF
TRBJ2-3	9	TRBV27	ASSQSHTQY
TRBJ2-3	13	TRBV6-1	ASSEPGQGTDTQY
TRBJ2-3	13	TRBV4-3	ASSQEFLVTDTQY
TRBJ2-1	11	TRBV7-3	ASSFGTLGEQF
TRBJ2-3	12	TRBV19	ASDRGHLTDTQY
TRBJ2-2	12	TRBV29-1	SVSDRGGTGELF